This T cell receptor beta chain was recorded in a study of blood T cell repertoires in COVID-19. Study in general: Acute and convalescent COVID-19 samples came from the United States, Italy and Spain. T cells, B-cell-depleted T cells, or PBMCs provided the cDNA or gDNA that served as material.

Original data processing: Reference gene primer amplification gave estimated nucleated cell counts. This table comes from immunoSEQ multiplex PCR, and its TCRdb copy is limited to in-frame clones, with some not included. The DNA was the basis for D and trimming; V, J and clone size are from that table. Among tens of thousands of clones listed, about 80% were seen once. The CDR3 sequence is 13 residues long. Deletions cut 4 bases from V and 8 bases from J, with 12 bases between. Germline V lookup: CDR1 MDHEN, CDR2 SYDVKM. Specimen: peripheral blood. The TCR originated in a woman in her 70s with acute or convalescent COVID-19. The chain employs TRBV28 and TRBJ1-5; D unclear. This CDR3 reads CASSWRLREPQHF. CDR3 nucleotide sequence: TGTGCCAGCAGTTGGAGGTTGCGGGAGCCCCAGCATTTT.